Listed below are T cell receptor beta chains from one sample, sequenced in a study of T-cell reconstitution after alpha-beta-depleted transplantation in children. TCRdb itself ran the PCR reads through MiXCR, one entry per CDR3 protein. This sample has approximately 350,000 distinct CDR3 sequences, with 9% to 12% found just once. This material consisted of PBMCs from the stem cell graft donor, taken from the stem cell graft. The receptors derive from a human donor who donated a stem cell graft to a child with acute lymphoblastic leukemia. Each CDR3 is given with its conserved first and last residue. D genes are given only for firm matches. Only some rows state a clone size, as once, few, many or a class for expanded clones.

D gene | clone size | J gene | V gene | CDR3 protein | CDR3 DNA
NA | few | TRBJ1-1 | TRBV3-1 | CASSLTVGAEAFF | TGTGCCAGCAGCCTCACTGTGGGGGCCGAAGCTTTCTTT
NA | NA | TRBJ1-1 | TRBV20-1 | CSASGYREDTEAFF | TGCAGTGCTAGTGGCTACAGGGAGGACACTGAAGCTTTCTTT
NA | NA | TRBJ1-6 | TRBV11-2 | CASSLVGVKSSPLHF | TGTGCCAGCAGCTTAGTGGGGGTAAAGAGTTCACCCCTCCACTTT
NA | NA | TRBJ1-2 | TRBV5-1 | CASSFRTSTHGYTF | TGCGCCAGCAGCTTCCGTACCTCAACTCATGGCTACACCTTC
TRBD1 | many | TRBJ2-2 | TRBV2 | CASSEKRTGWGSGELFF | TGTGCCAGCAGCGAAAAACGGACAGGGTGGGGTTCCGGGGAGCTGTTTTTT
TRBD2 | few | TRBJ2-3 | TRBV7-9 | CASSPEGGPSTDTQYF | TGTGCCAGCAGCCCGGAGGGAGGGCCTAGCACAGATACGCAGTATTTT
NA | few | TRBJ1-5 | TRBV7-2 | CASSLVGGVGPQHF | TGTGCCAGCAGCTTGGTGGGGGGGGTCGGGCCCCAGCATTTT
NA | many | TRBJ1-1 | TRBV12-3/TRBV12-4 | CASSLGQVAFAFF | TGTGCCAGCAGTTTAGGACAGGTGGCATTTGCTTTCTTT
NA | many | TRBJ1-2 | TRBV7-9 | CASSPTSGGYGYTF | TGTGCCAGCAGCCCGACATCGGGGGGCTATGGCTACACCTTC
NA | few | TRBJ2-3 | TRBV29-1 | CSVEMAVVNSGLTDTQYF | TGCAGCGTTGAAATGGCGGTCGTGAATAGCGGCCTAACAGATACGCAGTATTTT
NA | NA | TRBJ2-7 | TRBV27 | CASSSTKPLGVGYEQYF | TGTGCCAGCAGTTCAACAAAACCACTCGGAGTGGGCTACGAGCAGTACTTC
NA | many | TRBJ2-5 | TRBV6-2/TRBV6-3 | CASTSRGGAKTQYF | TGTGCCAGCACTTCACGTGGGGGAGCCAAGACCCAGTACTTC
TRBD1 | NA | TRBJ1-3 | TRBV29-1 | CSALQGSGNTIYF | TGCAGCGCCTTACAGGGGTCTGGAAACACCATATATTTT
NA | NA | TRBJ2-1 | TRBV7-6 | CASSSIGAELLDEQFF | TGTGCCAGCAGTTCAATTGGGGCAGAGTTATTGGATGAGCAGTTCTTC
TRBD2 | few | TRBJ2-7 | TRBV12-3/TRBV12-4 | CASTLGSSGIYEQYF | TGTGCCAGCACCCTTGGTTCTAGCGGGATCTACGAGCAGTACTTC
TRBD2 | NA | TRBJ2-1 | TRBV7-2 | CASRVPGLAGNEQFF | TGTGCCAGCAGGGTTCCGGGACTAGCTGGAAATGAGCAGTTCTTC
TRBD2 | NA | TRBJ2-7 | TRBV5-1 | CASRSGTSGSEQYF | TGCGCCAGCAGATCCGGGACTAGCGGGAGCGAGCAGTACTTC
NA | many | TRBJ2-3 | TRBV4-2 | CASSQGTGAGTDTQYF | TGTGCCAGCAGCCAAGGGACGGGAGCCGGCACAGATACGCAGTATTTT
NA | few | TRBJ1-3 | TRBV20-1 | CSARDPDTPKQGSGYQAGNTIYF | TGCAGTGCTAGAGATCCGGACACTCCGAAACAGGGAAGCGGTTATCAGGCTGGAAACACCATATATTTT
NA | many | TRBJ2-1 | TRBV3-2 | CASSLSGRAYNEQFF | TGTGCCAGCAGCCTTAGCGGGAGGGCCTACAATGAGCAGTTCTTC